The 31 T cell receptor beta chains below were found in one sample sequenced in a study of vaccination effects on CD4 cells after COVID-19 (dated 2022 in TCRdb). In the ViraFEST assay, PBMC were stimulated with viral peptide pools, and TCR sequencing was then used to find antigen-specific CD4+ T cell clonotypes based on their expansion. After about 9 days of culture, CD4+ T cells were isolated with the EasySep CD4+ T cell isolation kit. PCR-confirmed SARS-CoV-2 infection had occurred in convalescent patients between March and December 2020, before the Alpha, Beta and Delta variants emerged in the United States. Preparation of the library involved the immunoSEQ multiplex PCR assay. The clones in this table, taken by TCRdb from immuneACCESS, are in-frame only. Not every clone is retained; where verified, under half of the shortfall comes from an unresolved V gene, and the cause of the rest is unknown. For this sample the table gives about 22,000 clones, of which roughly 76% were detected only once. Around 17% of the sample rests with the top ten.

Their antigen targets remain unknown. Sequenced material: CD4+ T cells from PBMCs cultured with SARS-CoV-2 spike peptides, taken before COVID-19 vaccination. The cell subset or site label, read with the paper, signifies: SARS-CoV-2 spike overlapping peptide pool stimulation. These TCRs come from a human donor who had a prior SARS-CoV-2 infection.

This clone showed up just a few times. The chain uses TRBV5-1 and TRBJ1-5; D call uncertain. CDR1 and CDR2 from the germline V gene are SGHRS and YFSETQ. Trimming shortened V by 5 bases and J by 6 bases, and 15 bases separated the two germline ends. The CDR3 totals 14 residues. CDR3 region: CASSPNRGGQPQHF. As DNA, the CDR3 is TGCGCCAGCAGTCCCAATCGGGGTGGTCAGCCCCAGCATTTT.

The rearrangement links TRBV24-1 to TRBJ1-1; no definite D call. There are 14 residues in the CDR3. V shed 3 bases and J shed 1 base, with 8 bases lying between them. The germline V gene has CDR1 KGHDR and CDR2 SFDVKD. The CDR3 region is CATSDPRQNTEAFF. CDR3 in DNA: TGTGCCACCAGTGATCCACGACAGAACACTGAAGCTTTCTTT.

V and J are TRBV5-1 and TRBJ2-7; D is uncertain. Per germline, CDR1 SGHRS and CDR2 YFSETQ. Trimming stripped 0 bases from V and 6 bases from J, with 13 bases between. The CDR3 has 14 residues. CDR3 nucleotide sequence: TGCGCCAGCAGCTTGGGATTCGGGTCCGCCGAGCAGTACTTC. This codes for CASSLGFGSAEQYF.

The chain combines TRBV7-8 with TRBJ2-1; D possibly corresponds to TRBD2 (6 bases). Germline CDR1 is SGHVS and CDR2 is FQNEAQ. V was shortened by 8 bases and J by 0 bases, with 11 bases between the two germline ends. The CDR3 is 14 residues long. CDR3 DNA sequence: TGTGCCAGCCTCGTTAGCGGCTCCTACAATGAGCAGTTCTTC. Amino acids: CASLVSGSYNEQFF.

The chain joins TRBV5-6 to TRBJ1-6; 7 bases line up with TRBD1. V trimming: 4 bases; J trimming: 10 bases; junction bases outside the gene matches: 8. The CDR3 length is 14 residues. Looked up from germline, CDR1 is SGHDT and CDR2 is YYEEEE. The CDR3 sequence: CASSGTVVGSPLHF. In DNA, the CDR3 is TGTGCCAGCAGCGGGACAGTAGTCGGGTCACCCCTCCACTTT.

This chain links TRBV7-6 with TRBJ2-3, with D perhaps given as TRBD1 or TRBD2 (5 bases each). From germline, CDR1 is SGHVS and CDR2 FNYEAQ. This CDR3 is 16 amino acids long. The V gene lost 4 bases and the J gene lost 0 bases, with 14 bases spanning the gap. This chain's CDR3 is CASSSGPLTSTDTQYF. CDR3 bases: TGTGCCAGCAGCTCGGGACCCCTAACCAGCACAGATACGCAGTATTTT.

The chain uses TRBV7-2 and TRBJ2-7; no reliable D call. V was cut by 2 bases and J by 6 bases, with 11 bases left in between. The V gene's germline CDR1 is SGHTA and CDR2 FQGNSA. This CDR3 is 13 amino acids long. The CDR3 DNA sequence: TGTGCCAGCAGCTTAACCCCGAAGACCGAGCAGTACTTC. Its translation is CASSLTPKTEQYF.

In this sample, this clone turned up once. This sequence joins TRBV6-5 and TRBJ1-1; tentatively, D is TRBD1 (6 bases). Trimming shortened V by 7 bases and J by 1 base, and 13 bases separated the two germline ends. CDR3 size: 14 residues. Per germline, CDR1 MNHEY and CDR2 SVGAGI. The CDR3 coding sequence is TGTGCCAGCACCAACCCGACAGGGAACACTGAAGCTTTCTTT. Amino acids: CASTNPTGNTEAFF.

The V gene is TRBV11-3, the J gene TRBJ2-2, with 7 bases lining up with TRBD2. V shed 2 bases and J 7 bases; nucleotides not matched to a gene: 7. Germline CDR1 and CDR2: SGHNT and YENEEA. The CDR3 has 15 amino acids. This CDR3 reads CASSLREGRGGELFF. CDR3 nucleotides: TGTGCCAGCAGCTTAAGGGAGGGCCGTGGCGGGGAGCTGTTTTTT.

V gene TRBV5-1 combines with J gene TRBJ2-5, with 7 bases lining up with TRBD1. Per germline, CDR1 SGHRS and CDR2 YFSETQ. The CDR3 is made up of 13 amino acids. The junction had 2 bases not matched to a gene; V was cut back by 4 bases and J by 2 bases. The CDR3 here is CASSRDRQETQYF. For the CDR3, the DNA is TGCGCCAGCAGCAGGGACAGACAAGAGACCCAGTACTTC.

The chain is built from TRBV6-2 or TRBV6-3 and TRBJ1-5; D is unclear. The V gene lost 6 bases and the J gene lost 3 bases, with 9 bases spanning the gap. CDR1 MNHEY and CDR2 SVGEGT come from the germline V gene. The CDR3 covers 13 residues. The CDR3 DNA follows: TGTGCCAGCAGCTATGACACCAATCAGCCCCAGCATTTT. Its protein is CASSYDTNQPQHF.

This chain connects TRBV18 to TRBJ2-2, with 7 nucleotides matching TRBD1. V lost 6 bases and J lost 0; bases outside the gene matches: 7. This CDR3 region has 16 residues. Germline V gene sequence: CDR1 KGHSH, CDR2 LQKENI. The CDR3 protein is CASSYDRATNTGELFF. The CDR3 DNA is TGTGCCAGCTCCTACGACAGGGCTACGAACACCGGGGAGCTGTTTTTT.

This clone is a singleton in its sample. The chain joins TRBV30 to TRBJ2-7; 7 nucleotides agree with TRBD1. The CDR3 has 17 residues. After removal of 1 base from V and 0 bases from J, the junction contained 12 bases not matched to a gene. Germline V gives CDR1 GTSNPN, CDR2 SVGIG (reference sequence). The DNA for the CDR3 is TGTGCCTGGAGTGGACCCGGCGACAGGGCTAGCTCCTACGAGCAGTACTTC. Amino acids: CAWSGPGDRASSYEQYF.

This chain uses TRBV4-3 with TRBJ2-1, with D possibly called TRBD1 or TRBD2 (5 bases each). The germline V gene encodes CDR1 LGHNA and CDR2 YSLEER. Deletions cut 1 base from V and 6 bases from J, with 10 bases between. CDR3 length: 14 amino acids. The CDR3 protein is CASSQGSGTNEQFF. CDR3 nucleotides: TGCGCCAGCAGCCAAGGTTCGGGGACCAATGAGCAGTTCTTC.

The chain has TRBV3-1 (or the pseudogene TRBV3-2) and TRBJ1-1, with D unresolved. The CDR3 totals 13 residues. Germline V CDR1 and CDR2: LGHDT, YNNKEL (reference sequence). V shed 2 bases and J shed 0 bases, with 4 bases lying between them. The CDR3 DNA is TGTGCCAGCAGCCAACGCCTGAACACTGAAGCTTTCTTT. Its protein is CASSQRLNTEAFF.

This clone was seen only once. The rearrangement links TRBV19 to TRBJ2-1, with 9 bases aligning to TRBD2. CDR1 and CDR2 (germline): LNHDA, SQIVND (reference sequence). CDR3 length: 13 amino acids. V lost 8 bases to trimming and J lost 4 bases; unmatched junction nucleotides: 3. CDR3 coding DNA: TGTGCCAGTTCTAGCGGGGCTTACAATGAGCAGTTCTTC. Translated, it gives CASSSGAYNEQFF.

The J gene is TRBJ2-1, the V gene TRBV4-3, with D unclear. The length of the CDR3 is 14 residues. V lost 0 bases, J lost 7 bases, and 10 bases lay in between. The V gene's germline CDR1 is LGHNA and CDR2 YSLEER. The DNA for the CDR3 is TGCGCCAGCAGCCAAGACCCACTCCGGAATGAGCAGTTCTTC. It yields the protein CASSQDPLRNEQFF.

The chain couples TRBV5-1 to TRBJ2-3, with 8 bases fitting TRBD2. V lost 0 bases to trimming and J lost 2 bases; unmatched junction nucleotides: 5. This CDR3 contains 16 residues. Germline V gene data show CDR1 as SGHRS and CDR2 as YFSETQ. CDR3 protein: CASSLAGSGNTDTQYF. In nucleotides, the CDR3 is TGCGCCAGCAGCTTGGCCGGTAGCGGGAACACAGATACGCAGTATTTT.

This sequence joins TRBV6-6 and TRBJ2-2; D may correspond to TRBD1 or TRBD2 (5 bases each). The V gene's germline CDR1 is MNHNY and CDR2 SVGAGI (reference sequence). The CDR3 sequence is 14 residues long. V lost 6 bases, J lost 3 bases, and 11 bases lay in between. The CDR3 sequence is CASRLGPHTGELFF. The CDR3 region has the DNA TGTGCCAGCAGGTTGGGACCGCACACCGGGGAGCTGTTTTTT.

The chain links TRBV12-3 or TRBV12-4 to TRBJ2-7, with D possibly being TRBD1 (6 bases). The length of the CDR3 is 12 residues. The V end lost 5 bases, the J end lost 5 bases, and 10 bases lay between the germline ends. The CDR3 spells CASSEQGNEQYF. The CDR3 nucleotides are TGTGCCAGCAGTGAACAGGGTAACGAGCAGTACTTC.

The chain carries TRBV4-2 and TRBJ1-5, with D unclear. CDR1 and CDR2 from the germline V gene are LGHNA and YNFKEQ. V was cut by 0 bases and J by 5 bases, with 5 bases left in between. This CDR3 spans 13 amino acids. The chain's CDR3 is CASSQDRYQPQHF. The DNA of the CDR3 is TGTGCCAGCAGCCAAGATCGGTATCAGCCCCAGCATTTT.

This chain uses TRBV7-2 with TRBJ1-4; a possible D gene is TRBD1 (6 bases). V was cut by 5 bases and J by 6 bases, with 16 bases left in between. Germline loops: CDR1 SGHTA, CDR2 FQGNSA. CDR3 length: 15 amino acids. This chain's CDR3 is CASSVTGGTYEKLFF. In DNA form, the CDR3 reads TGTGCCAGCAGCGTAACGGGGGGCACGTATGAAAAACTGTTTTTT.

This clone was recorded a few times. CDR3: CASSPPSVSGNTIYF. The CDR3 DNA reads TGTGCCAGCTCACCACCGTCCGTCTCTGGAAACACCATATATTTT. The V gene is TRBV18, the J gene TRBJ1-3; no clear D. The germline gives CDR1 KGHSH, CDR2 LQKENI. This CDR3 has 15 amino acids. V dropped 0 bases and J dropped 0 bases, with 6 bases sitting between them.

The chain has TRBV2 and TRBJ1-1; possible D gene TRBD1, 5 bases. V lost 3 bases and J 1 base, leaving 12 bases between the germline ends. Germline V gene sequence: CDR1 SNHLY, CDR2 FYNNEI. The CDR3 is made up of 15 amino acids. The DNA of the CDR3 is TGTGCCAGCAGTGAGGAGGGGCAGGGGAACACTGAAGCTTTCTTT. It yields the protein CASSEEGQGNTEAFF.

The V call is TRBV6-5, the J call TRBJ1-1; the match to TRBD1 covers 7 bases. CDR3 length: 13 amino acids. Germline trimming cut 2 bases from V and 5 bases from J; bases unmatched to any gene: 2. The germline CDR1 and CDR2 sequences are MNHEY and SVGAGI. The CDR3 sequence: CASSYGTVTEAFF. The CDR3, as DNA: TGTGCCAGCAGTTACGGGACAGTGACTGAAGCTTTCTTT.

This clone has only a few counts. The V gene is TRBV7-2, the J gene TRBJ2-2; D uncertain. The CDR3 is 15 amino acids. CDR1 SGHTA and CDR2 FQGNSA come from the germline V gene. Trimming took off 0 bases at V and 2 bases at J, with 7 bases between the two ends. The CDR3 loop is CASSLAVGNTGELFF. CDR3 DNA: TGTGCCAGCAGCTTAGCTGTAGGAAACACCGGGGAGCTGTTTTTT. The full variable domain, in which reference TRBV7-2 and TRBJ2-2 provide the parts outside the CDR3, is GAGVSQSPSNKVTEKGKDVELRCDPISGHTALYWYRQSLGQGLEFLIYFQGNSAPDKSGLPSDRFSAERTGGSVSTLTIQRTQQEDSAVYLCASSLAVGNTGELFFGEGSRLTVL.

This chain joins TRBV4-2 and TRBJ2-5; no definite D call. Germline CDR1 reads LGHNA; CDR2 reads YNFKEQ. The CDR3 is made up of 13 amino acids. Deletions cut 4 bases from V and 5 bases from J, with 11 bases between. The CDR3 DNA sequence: TGTGCCAGCAGCCGGGCTAGTGTGGAGACCCAGTACTTC. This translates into CASSRASVETQYF.

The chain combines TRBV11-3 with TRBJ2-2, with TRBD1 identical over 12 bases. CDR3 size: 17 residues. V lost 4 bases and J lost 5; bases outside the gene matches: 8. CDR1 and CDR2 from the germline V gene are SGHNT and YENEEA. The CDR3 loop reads CASSSGTGGAGTGELFF. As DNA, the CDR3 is TGTGCCAGCAGCTCCGGGACAGGGGGCGCGGGGACCGGGGAGCTGTTTTTT.

CDR3 nucleotide sequence: TGTGCCTGGATCCCCAAGGGCAGGTCCCCCGACTCTGAAGCTTTCTTT. It codes for CAWIPKGRSPDSEAFF. The gene calls are TRBV30 and TRBJ1-1; D is unclear. The germline V and J ends were trimmed by 4 bases and 6 bases, with 24 bases remaining between them. The CDR3 covers 16 residues. The germline V gene has CDR1 GTSNPN and CDR2 SVGIG (reference sequence).

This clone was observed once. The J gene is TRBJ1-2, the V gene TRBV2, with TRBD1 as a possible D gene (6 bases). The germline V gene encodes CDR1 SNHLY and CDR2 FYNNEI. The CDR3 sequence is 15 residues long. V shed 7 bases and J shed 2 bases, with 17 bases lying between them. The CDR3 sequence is CASTREWTENYGYTF. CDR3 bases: TGTGCCAGCACTAGGGAATGGACAGAGAACTATGGCTACACCTTC.

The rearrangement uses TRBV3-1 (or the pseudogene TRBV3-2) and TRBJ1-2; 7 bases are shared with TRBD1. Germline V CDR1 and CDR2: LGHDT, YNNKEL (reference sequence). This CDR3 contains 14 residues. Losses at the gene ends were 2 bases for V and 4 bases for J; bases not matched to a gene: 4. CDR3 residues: CASSQLGQAYGYTF. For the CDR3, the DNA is TGTGCCAGCAGCCAATTAGGACAGGCCTATGGCTACACCTTC.